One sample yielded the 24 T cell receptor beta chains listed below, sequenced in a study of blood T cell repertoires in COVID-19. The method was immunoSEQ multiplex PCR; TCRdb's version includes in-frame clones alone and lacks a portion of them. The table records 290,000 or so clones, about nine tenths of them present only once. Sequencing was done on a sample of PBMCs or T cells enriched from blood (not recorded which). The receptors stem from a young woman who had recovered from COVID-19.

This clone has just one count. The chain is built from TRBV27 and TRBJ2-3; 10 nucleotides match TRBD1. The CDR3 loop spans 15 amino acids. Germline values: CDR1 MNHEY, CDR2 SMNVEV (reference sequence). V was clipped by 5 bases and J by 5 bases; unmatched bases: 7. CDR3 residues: CASSPGTGAGDTQYF. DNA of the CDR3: TGTGCCAGCAGTCCAGGGACAGGGGCGGGAGATACGCAGTATTTT.

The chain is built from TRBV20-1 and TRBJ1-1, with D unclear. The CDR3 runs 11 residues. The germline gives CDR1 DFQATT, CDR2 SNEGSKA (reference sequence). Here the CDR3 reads CAGSPNTEAFF. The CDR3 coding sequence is TGCGCTGGCTCACCGAACACTGAAGCTTTCTTT.

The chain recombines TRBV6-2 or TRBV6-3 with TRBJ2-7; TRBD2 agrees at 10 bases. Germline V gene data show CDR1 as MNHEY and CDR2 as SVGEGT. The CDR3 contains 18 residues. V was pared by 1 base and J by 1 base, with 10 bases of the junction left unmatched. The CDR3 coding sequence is TGTGCCAGCAGTTACTATTCCGTCGGGACTAGCGTATCCTACGAGCAGTACTTC. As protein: CASSYYSVGTSVSYEQYF.

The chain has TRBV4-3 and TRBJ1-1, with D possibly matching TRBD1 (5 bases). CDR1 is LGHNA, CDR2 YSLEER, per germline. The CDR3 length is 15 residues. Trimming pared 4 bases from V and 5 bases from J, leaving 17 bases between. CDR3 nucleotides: TGCGCCAGCAGCCCAACCCCGACAGAAAGGACTGAAGCTTTCTTT. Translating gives CASSPTPTERTEAFF.

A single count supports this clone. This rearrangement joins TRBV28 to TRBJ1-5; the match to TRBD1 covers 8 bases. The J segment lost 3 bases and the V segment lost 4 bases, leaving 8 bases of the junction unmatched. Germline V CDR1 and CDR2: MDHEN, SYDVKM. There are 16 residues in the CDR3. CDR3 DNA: TGTGCCAGCAGTTCGCCGGACAGGGTAACCAATCAGCCCCAGCATTTT. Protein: CASSSPDRVTNQPQHF.

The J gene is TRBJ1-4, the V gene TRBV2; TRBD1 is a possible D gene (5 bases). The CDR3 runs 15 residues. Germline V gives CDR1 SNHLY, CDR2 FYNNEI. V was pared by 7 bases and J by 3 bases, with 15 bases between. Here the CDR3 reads CASKAPQGSNEKLFF. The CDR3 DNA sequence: TGTGCCAGCAAAGCCCCTCAGGGTTCTAATGAAAAACTGTTTTTT.

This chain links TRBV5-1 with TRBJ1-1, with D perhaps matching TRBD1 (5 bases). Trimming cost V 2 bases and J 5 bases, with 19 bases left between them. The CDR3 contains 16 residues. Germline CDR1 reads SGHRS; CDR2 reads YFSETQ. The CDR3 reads CASSLNPIRGLTEAFF. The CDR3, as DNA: TGCGCCAGCAGCTTAAACCCCATTAGGGGCCTGACTGAAGCTTTCTTT.

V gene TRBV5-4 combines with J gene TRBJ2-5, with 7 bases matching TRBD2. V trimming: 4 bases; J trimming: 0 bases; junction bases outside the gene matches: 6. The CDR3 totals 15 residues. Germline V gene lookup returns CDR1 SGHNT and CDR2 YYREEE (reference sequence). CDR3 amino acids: CASSISLADQETQYF. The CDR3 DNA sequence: TGTGCCAGCAGCATAAGCCTAGCGGACCAAGAGACCCAGTACTTC.

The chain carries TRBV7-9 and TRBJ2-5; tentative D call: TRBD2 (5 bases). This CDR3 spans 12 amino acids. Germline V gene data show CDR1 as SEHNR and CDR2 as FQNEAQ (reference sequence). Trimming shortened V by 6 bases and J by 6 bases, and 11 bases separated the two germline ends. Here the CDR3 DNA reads TGTGCCAGCAGTGAGGGTGGAAAGACCCAGTACTTC. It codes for CASSEGGKTQYF.

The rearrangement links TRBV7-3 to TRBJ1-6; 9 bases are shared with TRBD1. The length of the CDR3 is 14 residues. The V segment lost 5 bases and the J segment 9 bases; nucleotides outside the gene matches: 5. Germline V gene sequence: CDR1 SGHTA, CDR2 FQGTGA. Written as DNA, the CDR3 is TGTGCCAGCAGCCAGGGACAGGGCGGTTCACCCCTCCACTTT. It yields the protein CASSQGQGGSPLHF.

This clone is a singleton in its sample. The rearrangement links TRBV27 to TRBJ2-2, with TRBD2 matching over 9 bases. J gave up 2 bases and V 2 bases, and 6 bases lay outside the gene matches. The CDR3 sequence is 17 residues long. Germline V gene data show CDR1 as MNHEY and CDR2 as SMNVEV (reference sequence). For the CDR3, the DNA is TGTGCCAGCAGTTTAGTGAGTAGCGGGAGTAACACCGGGGAGCTGTTTTTT. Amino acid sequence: CASSLVSSGSNTGELFF.

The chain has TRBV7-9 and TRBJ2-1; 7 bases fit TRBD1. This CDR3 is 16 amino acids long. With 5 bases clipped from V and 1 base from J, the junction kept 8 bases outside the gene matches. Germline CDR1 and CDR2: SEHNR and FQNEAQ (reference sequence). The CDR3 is CASSITGAGSYNEQFF. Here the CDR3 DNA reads TGTGCCAGCAGCATTACAGGGGCCGGGTCCTACAATGAGCAGTTCTTC.

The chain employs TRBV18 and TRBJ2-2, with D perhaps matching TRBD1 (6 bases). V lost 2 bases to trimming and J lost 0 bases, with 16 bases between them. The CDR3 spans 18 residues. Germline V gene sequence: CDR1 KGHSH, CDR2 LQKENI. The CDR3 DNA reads TGTGCCAGCTCACCATTACCGACCGGGACAACGAACACCGGGGAGCTGTTTTTT. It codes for CASSPLPTGTTNTGELFF.

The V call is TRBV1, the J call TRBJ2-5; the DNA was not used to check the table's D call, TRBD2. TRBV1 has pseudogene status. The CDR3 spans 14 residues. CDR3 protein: CTSSQDVRQETQYF. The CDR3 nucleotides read TGCACCAGCAGCCAAGACGTCCGGCAAGAGACCCAGTACTTC.

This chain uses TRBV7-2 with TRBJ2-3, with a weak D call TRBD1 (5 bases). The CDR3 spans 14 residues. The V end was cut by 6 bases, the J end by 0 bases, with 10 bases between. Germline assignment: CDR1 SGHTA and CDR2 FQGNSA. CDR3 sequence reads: CASRSRASTDTQYF. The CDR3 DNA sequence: TGTGCCAGCAGGTCCAGGGCTAGCACAGATACGCAGTATTTT.

CDR3 DNA sequence: TGTGCCAGCAGTGACCGGGACAGGACTGAAGCTTTCTTT. The encoded protein is CASSDRDRTEAFF. J is TRBJ1-1 and V is TRBV6-1; 8 nucleotides match TRBD1. From germline, CDR1 is MNHNS and CDR2 SASEGT. With V trimmed by 3 bases and J by 5 bases, 2 bases remained unmatched. The CDR3 extends over 13 amino acids.

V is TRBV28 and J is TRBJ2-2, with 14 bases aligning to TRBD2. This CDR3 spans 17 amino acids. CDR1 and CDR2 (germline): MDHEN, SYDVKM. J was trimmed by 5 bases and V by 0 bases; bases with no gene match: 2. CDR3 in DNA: TGTGCCAGCAGTTTATGGGGGACTAGCGGGAGAACCGGGGAGCTGTTTTTT. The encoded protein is CASSLWGTSGRTGELFF.

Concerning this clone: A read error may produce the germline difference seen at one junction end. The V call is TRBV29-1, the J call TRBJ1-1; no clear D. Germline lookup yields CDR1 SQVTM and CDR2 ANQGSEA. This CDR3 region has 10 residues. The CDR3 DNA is TGCAGCGCCTTGGACTATTTCCTTATCTTT. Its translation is CSALDYFLIF.

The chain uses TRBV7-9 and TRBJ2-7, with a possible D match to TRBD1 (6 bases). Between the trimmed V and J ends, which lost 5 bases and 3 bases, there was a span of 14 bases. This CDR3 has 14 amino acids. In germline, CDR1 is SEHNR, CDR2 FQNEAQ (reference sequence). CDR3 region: CASSPAGAHYEQYF. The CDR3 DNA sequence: TGTGCCAGCAGCCCCGCAGGGGCCCACTACGAGCAGTACTTC. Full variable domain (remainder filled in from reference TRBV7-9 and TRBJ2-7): DTGVSQNPRHKITKRGQNVTFRCDPISEHNRLYWYRQTLGQGPEFLTYFQNEAQLEKSRLLSDRFSAERPKGSFSTLEIQRTEQGDSAMYLCASSPAGAHYEQYFGPGTRLTVT.

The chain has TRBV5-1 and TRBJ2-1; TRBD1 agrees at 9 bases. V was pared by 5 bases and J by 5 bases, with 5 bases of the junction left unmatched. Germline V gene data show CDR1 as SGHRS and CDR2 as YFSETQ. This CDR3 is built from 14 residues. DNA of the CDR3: TGCGCCAGCAGACCCGGGACAGGGAACAATGAGCAGTTCTTC. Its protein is CASRPGTGNNEQFF.

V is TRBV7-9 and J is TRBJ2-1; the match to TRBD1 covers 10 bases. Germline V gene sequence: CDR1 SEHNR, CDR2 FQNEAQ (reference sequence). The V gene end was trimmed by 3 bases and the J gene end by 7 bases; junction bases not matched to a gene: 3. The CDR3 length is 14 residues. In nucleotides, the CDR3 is TGTGCCAGCAGCTTGGACAGGGGGTATAATGAGCAGTTCTTC. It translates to CASSLDRGYNEQFF.

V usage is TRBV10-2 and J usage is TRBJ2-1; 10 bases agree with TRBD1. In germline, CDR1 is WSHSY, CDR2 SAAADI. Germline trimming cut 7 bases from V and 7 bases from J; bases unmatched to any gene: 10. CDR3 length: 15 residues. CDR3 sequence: CASNAGTGVFNEQFF. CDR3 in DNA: TGCGCCAGCAACGCCGGGACAGGGGTGTTTAATGAGCAGTTCTTC.

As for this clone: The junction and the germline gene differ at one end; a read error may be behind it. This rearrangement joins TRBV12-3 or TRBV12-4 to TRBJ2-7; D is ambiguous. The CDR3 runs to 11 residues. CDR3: CASSLPGEPTF. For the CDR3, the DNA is TGTGCCAGCAGTCTCCCCGGAGAACCCACCTTC.

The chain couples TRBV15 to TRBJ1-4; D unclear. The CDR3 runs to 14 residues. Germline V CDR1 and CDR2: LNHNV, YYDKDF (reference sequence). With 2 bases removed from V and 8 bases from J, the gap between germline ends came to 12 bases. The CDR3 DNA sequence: TGTGCCACCAGCAGAAACCACGACGGGGAAAAACTGTTTTTT. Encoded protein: CATSRNHDGEKLFF.